Shown below are 18 T cell receptor beta chains from a single sample sequenced in a study of technical replicates of blood from a handful of donors. The data were produced by immunoSEQ multiplex PCR, yet TCRdb's version contains in-frame clones alone and is incomplete. Of 60,000 to 90,000 clones in the sample, about nine tenths are singletons; the top ten hold about 0.39%. Sequenced material: T cells isolated from PBMCs. Receptors originate from a human donor in good health.

The chain has TRBV27 and TRBJ2-5, with D tentatively TRBD1 (6 bases). Looked up from germline, CDR1 is MNHEY and CDR2 is SMNVEV (reference sequence). The CDR3 sequence is 14 residues long. V was shortened by 2 bases and J by 5 bases, with 12 bases between the two germline ends. The CDR3: CASSLAGAMETQYF. The CDR3, as DNA: TGTGCCAGCAGTTTAGCAGGGGCGATGGAGACCCAGTACTTC.

The rearrangement uses TRBV1 and TRBJ2-7; the table's D call, TRBD2, has no DNA check behind it. TRBV1 is a pseudogene. The CDR3 extends over 16 amino acids. CDR3 in DNA: TGCACCAGCAGCCAGGGAGCCGGTAGCGGGAGATACGAGCAGTACTTC. Translating gives CTSSQGAGSGRYEQYF.

V and J are TRBV6-5 and TRBJ1-1; D gene ambiguous. The CDR3 runs 13 residues. V was clipped by 8 bases and J by 2 bases, with 12 bases between them. The V gene's germline CDR1 is MNHEY and CDR2 SVGAGI. CDR3 nucleotides: TGTGCCAGCGAGAAAGCTGAAAACACTGAAGCTTTCTTT. This gives the protein CASEKAENTEAFF.

CDR3 in amino acids: CASSDSLNTEAFF. The DNA for the CDR3 is TGTGCCAGTAGTGACAGCCTGAACACTGAAGCTTTCTTT. The genes are TRBV19 and TRBJ1-1; weak D call: TRBD1 (5 bases). Trimming cost V 5 bases and J 0 bases, with 7 bases left between them. Germline values: CDR1 LNHDA, CDR2 SQIVND (reference sequence). The CDR3 is made up of 13 amino acids.

The chain carries TRBV6-5 and TRBJ2-7, with 8 bases identical to TRBD2. The CDR3 extends over 11 amino acids. Germline lookup yields CDR1 MNHEY and CDR2 SVGAGI. V was pared by 11 bases and J by 5 bases, with 5 bases of the junction left unmatched. CDR3 protein: CASGGFNEQYF. In DNA form, the CDR3 reads TGTGCCTCGGGGGGGTTTAACGAGCAGTACTTC.

The chain combines TRBV19 with TRBJ1-4; 7 bases are a match to TRBD1. Germline CDR1 and CDR2: LNHDA and SQIVND (reference sequence). This CDR3 comprises 15 residues. J gave up 4 bases and V 2 bases, and 4 bases lay outside the gene matches. The CDR3 spells CASSISQGGNEKLFF. DNA of the CDR3: TGTGCCAGTAGTATAAGCCAGGGGGGTAATGAAAAACTGTTTTTT.

This clone was recorded once. This chain uses TRBV2 with TRBJ1-1; 7 bases are a match to TRBD1. The CDR3 spans 13 residues. Per germline, CDR1 SNHLY and CDR2 FYNNEI. V lost 6 bases and J lost 4; bases outside the gene matches: 5. Here the CDR3 DNA reads TGTGCCAGCAGGGAGACAGGGATCACTGAAGCTTTCTTT. This encodes CASRETGITEAFF. The full variable domain, its missing parts supplied by reference TRBV2 and TRBJ1-1, is EPEVTQTPSHQVTQMGQEVILRCVPISNHLYFYWYRQILGQKVEFLVSFYNNEISEKSEIFDDQFSVERPDGSNFTLKIRSTKLEDSAMYFCASRETGITEAFFGQGTRLTVV.

This chain uses TRBV6-1 with TRBJ1-2; no reliable D call. This CDR3 has 16 residues. V was pared by 4 bases and J by 4 bases, with 19 bases between. CDR1 and CDR2 (germline): MNHNS, SASEGT. CDR3 DNA sequence: TGTGCCAGCAGTGGACTGCTCGGCGACGGCGGCTATGGCTACACCTTC. Amino acid sequence: CASSGLLGDGGYGYTF.

V gene TRBV4-1 combines with J gene TRBJ2-7, with D tentatively TRBD1 (5 bases). Trimming took 1 base from V and 4 from J, leaving 14 bases between them. Germline V CDR1 and CDR2: MGHRA, YSYEKL. The CDR3 loop spans 15 amino acids. The CDR3 region is CASSQVGRGKYEQYF. The CDR3 DNA sequence: TGCGCCAGCAGCCAAGTGGGGCGCGGAAAATACGAGCAGTACTTC.

This rearrangement joins TRBV7-2 to TRBJ2-4; 8 bases fit TRBD2. The V segment lost 2 bases and the J segment 0 bases; nucleotides outside the gene matches: 9. Germline CDR1 is SGHTA and CDR2 is FQGNSA. The length of the CDR3 is 18 residues. The CDR3 sequence: CASSLIAGGMGAKNIQYF. The CDR3 DNA sequence: TGTGCCAGCAGCTTAATCGCGGGAGGAATGGGAGCCAAAAACATTCAGTACTTC.

V gene TRBV29-1 combines with J gene TRBJ1-2, with TRBD1 as a possible D gene (5 bases). V lost 3 bases to trimming and J lost 4 bases, with 9 bases between them. CDR1 is SQVTM and CDR2 is ANQGSEA in the germline V gene. The CDR3 spans 12 residues. The DNA for the CDR3 is TGCAGCGTTGAGGACATAGCCTATGGCTACACCTTC. Protein sequence: CSVEDIAYGYTF.

The J gene is TRBJ2-7, the V gene TRBV30; the D gene is possibly TRBD1 (6 bases). CDR3 length: 12 residues. Germline V gives CDR1 GTSNPN, CDR2 SVGIG (reference sequence). Trimming shortened V by 3 bases and J by 6 bases, and 12 bases separated the two germline ends. The DNA of the CDR3 is TGTGCCTGGAGCAGGGGAGCGATCGAGCAGTACTTC. It translates to CAWSRGAIEQYF.

This chain joins TRBV5-1 and TRBJ2-4, with 12 bases identical to TRBD2. Trimming cost V 5 bases and J 5 bases; bases outside gene matches: 2. This CDR3 comprises 14 residues. The germline gives CDR1 SGHRS, CDR2 YFSETQ. The CDR3 sequence: CASRLAGGQNIQYF. CDR3 DNA: TGCGCCAGCAGACTAGCGGGAGGTCAAAACATTCAGTACTTC. The variable domain in full, completed from reference TRBV5-1 and TRBJ2-4, reads KAGVTQTPRYLIKTRGQQVTLSCSPISGHRSVSWYQQTPGQGLQFLFEYFSETQRNKGNFPGRFSGRQFSNSRSEMNVSTLELGDSALYLCASRLAGGQNIQYFGAGTRLSVL.

This clone was observed once. V and J are TRBV28 and TRBJ2-1; D is undetermined. The CDR3 covers 11 residues. Trimming took off 6 bases at V and 7 bases at J, with 7 bases between the two ends. Per the germline V gene, CDR1 is MDHEN and CDR2 is SYDVKM. CDR3 sequence reads: CASSPRNEQFF. CDR3 in DNA: TGTGCCAGCAGCCCACGGAATGAGCAGTTCTTC. Full variable domain (outside the CDR3, taken from reference TRBV28 and TRBJ2-1): DVKVTQSSRYLVKRTGEKVFLECVQDMDHENMFWYRQDPGLGLRLIYFSYDVKMKEKGDIPEGYSVSREKKERFSLILESASTNQTSMYLCASSPRNEQFFGPGTRLTVL.

The chain carries TRBV7-8 and TRBJ2-2, with 7 positions matching TRBD1. Germline V CDR1 and CDR2: SGHVS, FQNEAQ. V shed 2 bases and J 2 bases; nucleotides not matched to a gene: 2. The CDR3 spans 15 residues. The CDR3 here is CASSLRQGNTGELFF. CDR3 bases: TGTGCCAGCAGCTTAAGACAGGGTAACACCGGGGAGCTGTTTTTT.

V and J are TRBV9 and TRBJ2-1; D call uncertain. CDR3 size: 12 residues. In germline, CDR1 is SGDLS, CDR2 YYNGEE. Trimming removed 4 bases from V and 5 bases from J, with 7 bases in between. CDR3 DNA sequence: TGTGCCAGCAGCATTACTGACAATGAGCAGTTCTTC. Protein: CASSITDNEQFF.

The J gene is TRBJ1-1, the V gene TRBV4-3; 8 nucleotides match TRBD1. The germline gives CDR1 LGHNA, CDR2 YSLEER. The CDR3 is 14 residues long. V was clipped by 3 bases and J by 7 bases; unmatched bases: 7. DNA of the CDR3: TGCGCCAGCAGCCATTCTCAGGGGGCAGATGAAGCTTTCTTT. It specifies CASSHSQGADEAFF.

The chain has TRBV28 and TRBJ1-2, with D maybe TRBD1 (5 bases). CDR1 is MDHEN, CDR2 SYDVKM, per germline. The CDR3 covers 15 residues. V gave up 5 bases and J gave up 8 bases, with 21 bases separating them. CDR3 protein: CASSLGLPEHNGYTF. CDR3 nucleotide sequence: TGTGCCAGCAGTCTGGGACTCCCAGAACATAACGGCTACACCTTC.